The entry below describes one TCR beta chain. V was trimmed by 0 bases and J by 4 bases, leaving 12 bases between them. The V gene's germline CDR1 is MNHEY and CDR2 SVGAGI. There are 15 residues in the CDR3. The data stem from a study of blood T cell repertoires in COVID-19. Produced via immunoSEQ multiplex PCR; TCRdb's table is partial and in-frame only. The sample carries about 120,000 clones, 86% recorded once. The rearrangement uses TRBV6-5 and TRBJ1-2, with no clear D. The specimen sequenced was peripheral blood. The receptor's source is a woman in her seventies with COVID-19, enrolled during active disease. As DNA, the CDR3 is TGTGCCAGCAGTTACTCCCGGGCGGGGTCCTATGGCTACACCTTC. Its protein is CASSYSRAGSYGYTF.